This T cell receptor (beta chain) was profiled in a study of blood T cell repertoires in COVID-19. Looking at the study overall: PBMCs, B-cell-depleted T cells, or T cells were the source of the cDNA or gDNA that made up the material.

V was clipped by 11 bases and J by 1 base; unmatched bases: 10. Looked up from germline, CDR1 is SGHTA and CDR2 is FQGTGA. The CDR3 is 14 residues long. In the original analysis: Amplification from reference gene primers served as the basis for estimated nucleated cell counts. Here immunoSEQ multiplex PCR was the method, and the copy in TCRdb shows in-frame clones only, minus some. The V and J calls and clone size come from that table; D and trimming were worked out from the DNA. The sample records some 310,000 clones, 87% being singletons. The sequence was obtained from a man between 45 and 60 years old with active or convalescent COVID-19. This chain links TRBV7-3 with TRBJ2-7, with 8 bases fitting TRBD1. Sequenced material: peripheral blood. CDR3 region: CAGPSGTGSYEQYF. DNA of the CDR3: TGTGCCGGGCCTTCCGGGACAGGTTCCTACGAGCAGTACTTC.